The 12 T cell receptor beta chains presented below share a single source sample, sequenced in a study of cytomegalovirus exposure and HLA in healthy donors. PCR involved 60 Vbeta and 13 Jbeta primers. Only in-frame clones appear in the TCRdb table, and some are missing; sequencing was by immunoSEQ multiplex PCR. The sample gives around 190,000 clones, about 78% of which show up once; just under 3% is in the top ten. The sample comprised PBMCs. The receptors shown here come from a woman aged 25 to 39 in good health and CMV-seronegative.

The chain employs TRBV7-9 and TRBJ1-1, with D hard to call. With 3 bases removed from V and 1 base from J, the gap between germline ends came to 3 bases. The CDR3 is 12 amino acids. Per germline, CDR1 SEHNR and CDR2 FQNEAQ (reference sequence). CDR3 sequence reads: CASSFQNTEAFF. The CDR3 DNA reads TGTGCCAGCAGCTTTCAGAACACTGAAGCTTTCTTT. Variable domain in full (rest from reference TRBV7-9 and TRBJ1-1): DTGVSQNPRHKITKRGQNVTFRCDPISEHNRLYWYRQTLGQGPEFLTYFQNEAQLEKSRLLSDRFSAERPKGSFSTLEIQRTEQGDSAMYLCASSFQNTEAFFGQGTRLTVV.

The table lists this clone with a few counts. The J gene is TRBJ1-1, the V gene TRBV5-8; D uncertain. The CDR3 runs to 14 residues. V was pared by 1 base and J by 0 bases, with 7 bases between. Germline CDR1 and CDR2: SGHTS and YDEGEE. The CDR3 region is CASSLTAMNTEAFF. In nucleotides, the CDR3 is TGTGCCAGCAGCTTGACAGCCATGAACACTGAAGCTTTCTTT.

This clone was seen a handful of times. V usage is TRBV15 and J usage is TRBJ2-7, with 10 bases matching TRBD2. The V gene's germline CDR1 is LNHNV and CDR2 YYDKDF (reference sequence). The CDR3 contains 16 residues. V shed 0 bases and J 2 bases; nucleotides not matched to a gene: 4. The CDR3 DNA sequence: TGTGCCACCAGCAGAGATTGGACTAGCGGCACCTACGAGCAGTACTTC. This codes for CATSRDWTSGTYEQYF. Using reference TRBV15 and TRBJ2-7 for the parts outside the CDR3, the full variable domain is DAMVIQNPRYQVTQFGKPVTLSCSQTLNHNVMYWYQQKSSQAPKLLFHYYDKDFNNEADTPDNFQSRRPNTSFCFLDIRSPGLGDTAMYLCATSRDWTSGTYEQYFGPGTRLTVT.

This chain connects TRBV30 to TRBJ1-4; a possible D gene is TRBD1 (5 bases). This CDR3 region has 14 residues. Germline V gene lookup returns CDR1 GTSNPN and CDR2 SVGIG (reference sequence). V was shortened by 2 bases and J by 6 bases, with 13 bases between the two germline ends. The CDR3 region is CAWSLGGDHEKLFF. DNA for the CDR3: TGTGCCTGGAGTCTCGGGGGGGATCATGAAAAACTGTTTTTT.

The chain is built from TRBV2 and TRBJ2-3; D unresolved. The CDR3 has 11 amino acids. The V and J ends lost 4 bases and 4 bases respectively, with 3 bases between them. Looked up from germline, CDR1 is SNHLY and CDR2 is FYNNEI. CDR3 nucleotide sequence: TGTGCCAGCAGTGTATCAGATACGCAGTATTTT. Its translation is CASSVSDTQYF. Full variable domain (remainder filled in from reference TRBV2 and TRBJ2-3): EPEVTQTPSHQVTQMGQEVILRCVPISNHLYFYWYRQILGQKVEFLVSFYNNEISEKSEIFDDQFSVERPDGSNFTLKIRSTKLEDSAMYFCASSVSDTQYFGPGTRLTVL.

The chain uses TRBV7-5 and TRBJ2-5; the D call of TRBD2 is as the table states it, not checked on the DNA. Matching the DNA end better, TRBJ2-7 makes the J call doubtful. TRBV7-5 is deemed a pseudogene. The CDR3 covers 19 residues. CDR3 bases: TGTGCCAGTTCAGCGGGACGTATAGCCCAAACGTCTACCTCCTACGAGCAGTACTTC. The encoded protein is CASSAGRIAQTSTSYEQYF.

The CDR3 loop reads CASSTGGYNQPQHF. DNA for the CDR3: TGTGCCAGCAGTACGGGGGGGTATAATCAGCCCCAGCATTTT. This chain links TRBV27 with TRBJ1-5; TRBD1 is a possible D gene (5 bases). CDR3 size: 14 residues. Trimming took off 5 bases at V and 4 bases at J, with 12 bases between the two ends. Germline V CDR1 and CDR2: MNHEY, SMNVEV (reference sequence).

The genes are TRBV10-3 and TRBJ1-1, with D hard to call. Germline assignment: CDR1 ENHRY and CDR2 SYGVKD. CDR3 length: 15 residues. The V end was cut by 3 bases, the J end by 4 bases, with 15 bases between. The CDR3 nucleotides read TGTGCCATCAGTGACCTCCACGAGAGCATCACTGAAGCTTTCTTT. Its translation: CAISDLHESITEAFF.

This chain uses TRBV18 with TRBJ2-2; 7 bases match TRBD1. Germline V gene lookup returns CDR1 KGHSH and CDR2 LQKENI. Germline trimming cut 2 bases from V and 0 bases from J; bases unmatched to any gene: 3. The CDR3 totals 16 residues. The CDR3 loop reads CASSPNDRANTGELFF. In DNA, the CDR3 is TGTGCCAGCTCACCAAACGACAGGGCGAACACCGGGGAGCTGTTTTTT.

Only a few counts were recorded for this clone. This chain links TRBV28 with TRBJ1-1, with a weak D call TRBD1 (5 bases). V gave up 1 base and J gave up 3 bases, with 15 bases separating them. There are 16 residues in the CDR3. CDR1 and CDR2 from the germline V gene are MDHEN and SYDVKM. CDR3 amino acids: CASSLSPGVRDTEAFF. CDR3 nucleotide sequence: TGTGCCAGCAGTTTATCGCCGGGGGTGAGAGACACTGAAGCTTTCTTT.

There are many counts of this clone. The chain joins TRBV5-6 to TRBJ1-6, with 8 bases fitting TRBD1. CDR1 is SGHDT, CDR2 YYEEEE, per germline. The CDR3 is 16 residues long. The ends lost 4 bases at V and 10 bases at J; junction bases unmatched: 13. The CDR3 loop reads CASSRQGASRVSPLHF. The CDR3 DNA is TGTGCCAGCAGCCGTCAGGGGGCGAGCCGGGTCTCACCCCTCCACTTT.

This chain connects TRBV6-5 to TRBJ2-1, with 8 bases that match TRBD2. Trimming cost V 6 bases and J 12 bases; bases outside gene matches: 4. CDR1 is MNHEY and CDR2 is SVGAGI in the germline V gene. The CDR3 extends over 11 amino acids. The CDR3 here is CASRATSGQFF. The CDR3 DNA sequence: TGTGCCAGCAGAGCCACTAGCGGGCAGTTCTTC.